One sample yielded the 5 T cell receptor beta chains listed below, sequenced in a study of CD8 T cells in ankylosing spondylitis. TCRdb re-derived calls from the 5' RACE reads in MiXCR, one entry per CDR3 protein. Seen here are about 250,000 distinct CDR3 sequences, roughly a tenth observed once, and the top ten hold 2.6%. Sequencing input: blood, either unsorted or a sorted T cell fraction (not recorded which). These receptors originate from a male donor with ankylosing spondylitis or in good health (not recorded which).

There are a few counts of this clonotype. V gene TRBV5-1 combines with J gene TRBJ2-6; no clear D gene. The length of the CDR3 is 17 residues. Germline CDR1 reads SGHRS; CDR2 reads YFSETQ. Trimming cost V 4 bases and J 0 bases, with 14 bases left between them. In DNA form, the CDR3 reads TGCGCCAGCAGCCCAGTGCCAATCGGCTCTGGGGCCAACGTCCTGACTTTC. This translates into CASSPVPIGSGANVLTF.

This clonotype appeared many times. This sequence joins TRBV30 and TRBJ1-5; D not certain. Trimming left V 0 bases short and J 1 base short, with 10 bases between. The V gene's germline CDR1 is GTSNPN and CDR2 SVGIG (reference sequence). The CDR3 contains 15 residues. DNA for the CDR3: TGTGCCTGGAGTGTACGGGCGGGGAGCAATCAGCCCCAGCATTTT. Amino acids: CAWSVRAGSNQPQHF.

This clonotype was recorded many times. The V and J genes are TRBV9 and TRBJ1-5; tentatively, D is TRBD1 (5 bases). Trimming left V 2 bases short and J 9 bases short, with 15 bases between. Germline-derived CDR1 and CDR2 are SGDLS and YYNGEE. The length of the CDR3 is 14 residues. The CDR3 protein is CASSVRDRDGPQHF. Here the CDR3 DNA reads TGTGCCAGCAGCGTCCGGGACCGGGATGGGCCCCAGCATTTT.

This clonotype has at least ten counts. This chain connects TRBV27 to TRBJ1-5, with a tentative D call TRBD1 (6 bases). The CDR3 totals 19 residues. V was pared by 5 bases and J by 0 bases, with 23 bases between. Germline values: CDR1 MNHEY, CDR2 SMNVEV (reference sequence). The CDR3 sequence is CASSRDRSPYKYSNQPQHF. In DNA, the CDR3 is TGTGCCAGCAGTCGCGACAGGTCCCCTTACAAATATAGCAATCAGCCCCAGCATTTT.

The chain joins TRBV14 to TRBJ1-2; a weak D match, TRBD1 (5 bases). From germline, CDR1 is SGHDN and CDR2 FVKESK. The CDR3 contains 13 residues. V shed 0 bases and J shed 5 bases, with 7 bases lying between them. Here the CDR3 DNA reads TGTGCCAGCAGCCAAGACAGGGATTATGGCTACACCTTC. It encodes CASSQDRDYGYTF.